The 17 T cell receptor beta chains presented below share a single source sample, sequenced in a study of T cells after yellow fever vaccination. TCRdb reprocessed the 5' RACE reads with MiXCR, giving one entry per CDR3 protein. The sample includes 550,000 to 750,000 distinct CDR3 sequences, approximately 12% of them seen just once. Here the sequenced sample was PBMCs, taken on the day of the yellow fever booster vaccination. The receptors stem from a man aged 25-45 years who received the YFV17D yellow fever vaccine.

V is TRBV20-1 and J is TRBJ2-1, with 10 bases identical to TRBD2. V was pared by 0 bases and J by 0 bases, with 8 bases of the junction left unmatched. The CDR3 has 18 residues. CDR1 is DFQATT and CDR2 is SNEGSKA in the germline V gene (reference sequence). The CDR3 is CSARDPRTSGLSYNEQFF. The CDR3, as DNA: TGCAGTGCTAGAGATCCCAGGACTAGCGGACTCTCCTACAATGAGCAGTTCTTC.

The chain couples TRBV3-1 to TRBJ1-6; no reliable D call. Trimming pared 4 bases from V and 8 bases from J, leaving 9 bases between. Looked up from germline, CDR1 is LGHDT and CDR2 is YNNKEL (reference sequence). The CDR3 spans 13 residues. The CDR3 DNA follows: TGTGCCAGCAGCCTCCTGCGGGATTCACCCCTCCACTTT. As protein: CASSLLRDSPLHF.

The chain employs TRBV20-1 and TRBJ2-7, with 9 nucleotides matching TRBD2. Trimming took 0 bases from V and 2 from J; bases not matched to a gene: 2. CDR1 is DFQATT, CDR2 SNEGSKA, per germline (reference sequence). This CDR3 is built from 14 residues. The chain's CDR3 is CSARDSSGAYEQYF. CDR3 coding DNA: TGCAGTGCTAGAGATTCTAGCGGGGCCTACGAGCAGTACTTC.

In its sample, this clonotype was seen a few times. This chain joins TRBV10-3 and TRBJ2-5; 10 nucleotides match TRBD2. The CDR3 runs to 14 residues. Germline-derived CDR1 and CDR2 are ENHRY and SYGVKD. Losses at the gene ends were 8 bases for V and 3 bases for J; bases not matched to a gene: 6. CDR3 protein: CAIRTSGPEETQYF. The CDR3 DNA reads TGTGCCATCCGGACTAGCGGACCAGAAGAGACCCAGTACTTC.

The chain combines TRBV3-1 with TRBJ2-1, with a possible D match to TRBD1 (7 bases). Germline values: CDR1 LGHDT, CDR2 YNNKEL (reference sequence). This CDR3 region has 17 residues. V lost 0 bases to trimming and J lost 5 bases, with 17 bases between them. This CDR3 is CASSQDSGGRGNNEQFF. As DNA, the CDR3 is TGTGCCAGCAGCCAAGATTCAGGGGGGAGAGGGAACAATGAGCAGTTCTTC.

The rearrangement links TRBV20-1 to TRBJ2-7, with TRBD2 matching 9 bases. With 7 bases clipped from V and 7 bases from J, the junction kept 17 bases outside the gene matches. This CDR3 has 15 amino acids. Germline assignment: CDR1 DFQATT and CDR2 SNEGSKA (reference sequence). The CDR3 protein is CSVLPAGGRPWEQYF. CDR3 DNA sequence: TGCAGTGTCCTCCCAGCGGGAGGCCGTCCTTGGGAGCAGTACTTC.

V and J are TRBV5-1 and TRBJ2-7, with 8 positions matching TRBD1. The CDR3 length is 14 residues. The junction had 7 bases not matched to a gene; V was cut back by 4 bases and J by 4 bases. The V gene's germline CDR1 is SGHRS and CDR2 YFSETQ. CDR3 nucleotide sequence: TGCGCCAGCAGCCTAGACAGGGGAGGTTACGAGCAGTACTTC. It translates to CASSLDRGGYEQYF.

The chain has TRBV6-1 and TRBJ2-3; maybe TRBD1 (6 bases). This CDR3 has 15 residues. CDR1 MNHNS and CDR2 SASEGT come from the germline V gene. V was cut by 7 bases and J by 6 bases, with 20 bases left in between. The CDR3 bases are TGTGCCAGCATCCGCCGGGCAGAAGGGGGTGATACGCAGTATTTT. Translated: CASIRRAEGGDTQYF.

The J gene is TRBJ2-5, the V gene TRBV20-1; unclear D gene. The CDR3 loop spans 11 amino acids. V shed 3 bases and J shed 5 bases, with 7 bases lying between them. Germline V lookup: CDR1 DFQATT, CDR2 SNEGSKA (reference sequence). CDR3 coding DNA: TGCAGTGCTAGTCTTAGTGAGACCCAGTACTTC. Encoded protein: CSASLSETQYF.

This clonotype was observed a handful of times. V and J are TRBV7-2 and TRBJ2-1; TRBD2 matches at 7 bases. In germline, CDR1 is SGHTA, CDR2 FQGNSA. The CDR3 is 17 amino acids. V lost 6 bases and J lost 1; bases outside the gene matches: 12. Here the CDR3 DNA reads TGTGCCAGCAGGGGAGGGGCAGGGTTTAAGTCCTACAATGAGCAGTTCTTC. It translates to CASRGGAGFKSYNEQFF.

This clonotype was observed a few times. The rearrangement links TRBV10-3 to TRBJ2-1; 10 bases are shared with TRBD1. V was pared by 6 bases and J by 9 bases, with 17 bases of the junction left unmatched. CDR3 length: 17 amino acids. The germline gives CDR1 ENHRY, CDR2 SYGVKD. CDR3 protein: CAIRDSTGTGEQGEQFF. Here the CDR3 DNA reads TGTGCCATCAGAGATTCCACCGGGACAGGGGAACAGGGTGAGCAGTTCTTC.

V is TRBV20-1 and J is TRBJ1-3, with D unclear. Germline V gene data show CDR1 as DFQATT and CDR2 as SNEGSKA (reference sequence). V was clipped by 0 bases and J by 1 base, with 10 bases between them. This CDR3 is 15 amino acids long. DNA for the CDR3: TGCAGTGCTAGAGATCAGAGGCAGTCTGGAAACACCATATATTTT. This codes for CSARDQRQSGNTIYF.

CDR3: CSAPRLSAQHEQYF. In DNA, the CDR3 is TGCAGTGCTCCTCGGTTGAGCGCCCAACACGAGCAGTACTTC. The gene calls are TRBV20-1 and TRBJ2-7; D is unclear. V gave up 5 bases and J gave up 5 bases, with 19 bases separating them. This CDR3 is built from 14 residues. CDR1 and CDR2 (germline): DFQATT, SNEGSKA (reference sequence).

In regard to this clonotype: This could be a read error, since a much larger clone is one nucleotide away. The chain links TRBV20-1 to TRBJ2-4, with a tentative D call TRBD2 (5 bases). Trimming left V 3 bases short and J 0 bases short, with 12 bases between. The CDR3 is 15 residues long. The germline V gene encodes CDR1 DFQATT and CDR2 SNEGSKA (reference sequence). This CDR3 reads CSASGETLAKNIQYF. The DNA of the CDR3 is TGCAGTGCTAGTGGGGAGACCTTAGCCAAAAACATTCAGTACTTC.

The chain links TRBV5-1 to TRBJ2-1; 15 positions match TRBD2. Germline CDR1 is SGHRS and CDR2 is YFSETQ. This CDR3 spans 16 amino acids. V trimming: 5 bases; J trimming: 10 bases; junction bases outside the gene matches: 10. The CDR3 bases are TGCGCCAGCAGAAGCAATGGACTAGCGGGAGGGTGGGAGCAGTTCTTC. Its protein is CASRSNGLAGGWEQFF.

In this sample, this clonotype turned up a few times. The chain uses TRBV23-1 and TRBJ2-5, with 7 nucleotides matching TRBD1. TRBV23-1 falls under the ORF class, with uncertain function. This CDR3 contains 13 residues. Trimming cost V 10 bases and J 3 bases; bases outside gene matches: 8. CDR3: CAIPRDSEETQYF. The CDR3, as DNA: TGCGCCATTCCCCGGGACAGTGAAGAGACCCAGTACTTC.

This clonotype was recorded a few times. V usage is TRBV20-1 and J usage is TRBJ1-2; a possible D gene is TRBD1 (5 bases). The germline gives CDR1 DFQATT, CDR2 SNEGSKA (reference sequence). V lost 7 bases and J lost 4, with 19 bases in between. CDR3 length equals 14 residues. In DNA form, the CDR3 reads TGCAGTGTTTGGGCGCAGGGATCCGGCTATGGCTACACCTTC. This translates into CSVWAQGSGYGYTF.